The T cell receptor (beta chain) under discussion was sequenced for a study of memory CD4+ T cells and cytomegalovirus serostatus. As handled by the study authors: After removing out-of-frame reads, over 2 million distinct TCRbeta sequences remained. Sequenced by immunoSEQ multiplex PCR; TCRdb stores in-frame clones only, minus some. V and J calls and clone size are given by that table; D and trimming were obtained from the DNA. The sample lists fewer than 75,000 clones, roughly 80% occurring once. Single viable CD3+CD4+CD8-CD45RO+ cells were sorted as the memory CD4+ T cells. Only a few counts were recorded for this clone. Its antigen is unknown. Study-wide points: Of approximately 150 reported CMV TCRbeta sequences, some 70 were found in memory CD4+ repertoires.

V was pared by 10 bases and J by 6 bases, with 11 bases between. From germline, CDR1 is MDHEN and CDR2 SYDVKM. CDR3 length: 11 residues. The V gene is TRBV28, the J gene TRBJ2-3; D is unresolved. Sequences were obtained from memory CD4+ T cells from blood. The sequence was collected from an adult in good health and CMV-seronegative. The CDR3 is CATERWDTQYF. CDR3 DNA: TGTGCCACGGAAAGGTGGGATACGCAGTATTTT.